The subject of this entry is one T cell receptor (beta chain). No antigen is known for it. Specified treatment: oral pan-JAK inhibitor, 5-10 mg twice daily. Peripheral blood, together with lesional scalp punch biopsies, was collected from alopecia areata patients. The data are from a study of CD8+ T cells in alopecia areata. Whole-study context: Treated patients were dosed with oral tofacitinib, taking 5 to 10 mg twice daily. Study-wide findings and caveats: Tofacitinib significantly reduced both scalp clonality and expanded CD8+ clones among the top 100. Many expanded lesional clones persisted in scalp and blood during tofacitinib treatment.

Germline CDR1 SGHNT, CDR2 YENEEA. V shed 1 base and J shed 5 bases, with 14 bases lying between them. This CDR3 spans 15 amino acids. As the sequencing template, cDNA was produced by extracting RNA and reverse transcribing it. Assay: immunoSEQ multiplex PCR; the TCRdb copy retains only in-frame clones and omits some. In the table there are 150,000 to 200,000 clones, 60% to 70% of which are singletons. This clonotype was sampled from a human donor with alopecia areata. This sample comprised CD4+ T cells sorted from blood, obtained at week 4, from a patient treated with tofacitinib. This chain uses TRBV11-3 with TRBJ2-5, with D unclear. CDR3 coding DNA: TGTGCCAGCAGCTTAGGAGCCATGGTGGGGGAGACCCAGTACTTC. Residues: CASSLGAMVGETQYF.